Listed below are T cell receptor beta chains from one sample, sequenced in a study of Graves' ophthalmopathy and Graves' hyperthyroidism. TCRdb reprocessed the multiplex PCR reads with MiXCR, giving one entry per CDR3 protein. The table lists roughly 400,000 distinct CDR3 sequences, about 16% of them singletons, with roughly 7% in the top ten. The source material was peripheral blood. The receptors originated from a woman younger than 30 with stable Graves' hyperthyroidism. CDR3s include the opening cysteine and the closing phenylalanine or tryptophan. A D gene is named only where the DNA matches it firmly. Not all rows give a size; the values are once, few, many and, for expanded clones, a class.

cdr3_aa | cdr3_nt | clone_size | j_call | v_call | d_call | cdr3_length
CASGLGPGGIVNTGELFF | TGTGCTAGTGGTTTGGGCCCGGGAGGAATCGTAAACACCGGGGAGCTGTTTTTT | many | TRBJ2-2 | TRBV12-5 | TRBD2 | 18
CASSPLTRNYGYTF | TGTGCCAGCAGTCCTCTTACTCGGAACTATGGCTACACCTTC | - | TRBJ1-2 | TRBV6-2/TRBV6-3 | - | 14
CASSDTGDNSPLHF | TGTGCCAGCAGTGATACAGGAGATAATTCACCCCTCCACTTT | many | TRBJ1-6 | TRBV6-1 | - | 14
CASSIDLRGGNQPQHF | TGTGCCAGTAGTATAGATCTGAGGGGTGGCAATCAGCCCCAGCATTTT | many | TRBJ1-5 | TRBV19 | - | 16
CASSELFGRQGYEQYF | TGTGCCAGCAGTGAGTTATTCGGGAGACAGGGTTACGAGCAGTACTTC | - | TRBJ2-7 | TRBV6-1 | - | 16
CASSPPVGLAKNIQYF | TGTGCCAGCAGCCCCCCGGTGGGGCTAGCCAAAAACATTCAGTACTTC | many | TRBJ2-4 | TRBV12-3/TRBV12-4 | - | 16
CASSLSGQGAEEQYF | TGCGCCAGCAGCTTGTCTGGACAGGGGGCGGAGGAGCAGTACTTC | - | TRBJ2-7 | TRBV5-1 | TRBD1 | 15
CASSEQLASEQYF | TGTGCCAGCAGTGAACAACTAGCGAGCGAGCAGTACTTC | many | TRBJ2-7 | TRBV25-1 | TRBD2 | 13
CATSVNTGYSNQPQHF | TGTGCCACCAGTGTTAACACAGGGTATAGCAATCAGCCCCAGCATTTT | many | TRBJ1-5 | TRBV24-1 | - | 16
CASSESGKETQYF | TGTGCCAGCAGCGAGAGCGGGAAAGAGACCCAGTACTTC | - | TRBJ2-5 | TRBV9 | TRBD2 | 13
CASTQGENTEAFF | TGTGCCAGCACCCAGGGGGAGAACACTGAAGCTTTCTTT | - | TRBJ1-1 | TRBV2 | TRBD1 | 13
CASSKGQVVTEAFF | TGTGCCAGTAGCAAGGGACAGGTGGTCACTGAAGCTTTCTTT | - | TRBJ1-1 | TRBV19 | TRBD1 | 14
CASGLDRGTDTQYF | TGTGCTAGTGGTTTGGACAGGGGCACAGATACGCAGTATTTT | many | TRBJ2-3 | TRBV12-5 | - | 14
CASSLDTANGGYTF | TGCGCCAGCAGCTTGGATACCGCCAACGGCGGCTACACCTTC | many | TRBJ1-2 | TRBV5-1 | - | 14
CSVGAHSLGTEAFF | TGCAGCGTGGGGGCCCATAGTTTGGGCACTGAAGCTTTCTTT | many | TRBJ1-1 | TRBV29-1 | - | 14
CASSTRAIDHGYTF | TGTGCCAGCAGCACCAGAGCCATAGACCATGGCTACACCTTC | few | TRBJ1-2 | TRBV9 | - | 14
CASSQVTNQPQHF | TGCGCCAGCAGCCAAGTTACGAATCAGCCCCAGCATTTT | many | TRBJ1-5 | TRBV4-1 | - | 13
CASSPDRERTQYF | TGTGCCAGCAGTCCCGACAGGGAACGGACCCAGTACTTC | many | TRBJ2-5 | TRBV2 | TRBD1 | 13
CASSSPVPKNIKYF | TGTGCCAGCAGCTCGCCTGTCCCAAAGAACATTAAGTACTTC | - | TRBJ2-4 | TRBV7-9 | - | 14
CASSISGGVSQPQHF | TGTGCCAGCAGCATTAGCGGGGGAGTGAGTCAGCCCCAGCATTTT | many | TRBJ1-5 | TRBV7-9 | - | 15
CATSDLDGYYGYTF | TGTGCCACCAGTGACCTCGACGGATACTATGGCTACACCTTC | many | TRBJ1-2 | TRBV24-1 | - | 14
CASRGTRGRGYEQYF | TGTGCCAGCAGAGGAACCCGGGGGAGAGGCTACGAGCAGTACTTC | many | TRBJ2-7 | TRBV2 | - | 15
CSARVRTGAGVAKNIQYF | TGCAGTGCTAGAGTTCGAACGGGGGCCGGGGTAGCCAAAAACATTCAGTACTTC | - | TRBJ2-4 | TRBV20-1 | - | 18
CASRPGTPSSYNSHLHF | TGTGCCAGCAGACCCGGGACACCAAGCTCCTATAATTCACACCTCCACTTT | few | TRBJ1-6 | TRBV6-1 | - | 17
CASSESHRGGRSSYERYF | TGCGCCAGCAGTGAGTCCCACCGGGGGGGCAGGTCAAGCTACGAGCGGTACTTC | - | TRBJ2-7 | TRBV10-1 | TRBD2 | 18
CASSSLTRTGTPTGYTF | TGTGCCAGCAGCTCCCTTACTCGTACCGGGACCCCCACCGGGTACACCTTC | many | TRBJ1-2 | TRBV7-8 | - | 17